This TCR beta chain was retrieved from a study of blood T cell repertoires in COVID-19. Germline V lookup: CDR1 LNHDA, CDR2 SQIVND (reference sequence). Trimming cost V 7 bases and J 8 bases; bases outside gene matches: 9. The CDR3 runs 14 residues. This table comes from immunoSEQ multiplex PCR, and its TCRdb copy is limited to in-frame clones, with some not included. The sample lists 150,000 to 250,000 clones; 82% were seen once. Individuals drawn from approximately 22 US areas were roughly 18 to 95 years old. Participant reports of clinical history set cohort assignment. Symptom resolution, clearance, or two negative PCRs marked the recovered donors of Cohort 3.

The sequenced material came from PBMCs or T cells enriched from blood (not recorded which). The receptor's source is a man between 40 and 49 years old who had recovered from COVID-19. J is TRBJ1-4 and V is TRBV19, with 8 nucleotides matching TRBD1. The CDR3 coding sequence is TGTGCCAGTACCCTGACAGGGGTAAAAGAAAAACTGTTTTTT. Translated: CASTLTGVKEKLFF.